This T cell receptor beta chain was captured in a study of blood T cell repertoires in COVID-19. About the study: Samples of COVID-19 (acute and convalescent) were obtained from the United States, Italy and Spain. Sample material is recorded as cDNA or gDNA derived from T cells, B-cell-depleted T cells, or PBMCs.

The V segment lost 3 bases and the J segment 3 bases; nucleotides outside the gene matches: 5. The CDR3 covers 14 residues. CDR1 is MNHNS and CDR2 is SASEGT in the germline V gene. Residents of approximately 25 US areas, aged about 18 to 95 years, made up the participants. It was within 2 weeks before study entry that exposed participants met a COVID-19 case. TCRdb's table, derived via immunoSEQ multiplex PCR, lists solely in-frame clones and lacks some. The sample yields about 320,000 clones, more than 85% seen once. Sequencing was performed on PBMCs or T cells enriched from blood (not recorded which). The rearrangement links TRBV6-1 to TRBJ2-7; 7 nucleotides line up with TRBD1. The sequence came from a woman aged 25 to 39 who had been exposed to COVID-19. Here the CDR3 DNA reads TGTGCCAGCAGTGATTGGACAGGAGGCTACGAGCAGTACTTC. It is translated as CASSDWTGGYEQYF.